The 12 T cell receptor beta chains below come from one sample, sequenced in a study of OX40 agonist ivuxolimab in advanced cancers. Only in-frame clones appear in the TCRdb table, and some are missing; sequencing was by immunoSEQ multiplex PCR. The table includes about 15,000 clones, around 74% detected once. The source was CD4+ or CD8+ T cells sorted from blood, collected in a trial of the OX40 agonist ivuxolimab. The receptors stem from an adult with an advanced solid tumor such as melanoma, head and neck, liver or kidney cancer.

The CDR3 DNA reads TGTGCCAGCAGTGAGTCGAGCGGGAGGGCCTCCGATACGCAGTATTTT. This translates into CASSESSGRASDTQYF. The chain links TRBV6-4 to TRBJ2-3; 10 bases align to TRBD2. V was clipped by 3 bases and J by 6 bases; unmatched bases: 9. The CDR3 covers 16 residues. The V gene's germline CDR1 is MRHNA and CDR2 SNTAGT.

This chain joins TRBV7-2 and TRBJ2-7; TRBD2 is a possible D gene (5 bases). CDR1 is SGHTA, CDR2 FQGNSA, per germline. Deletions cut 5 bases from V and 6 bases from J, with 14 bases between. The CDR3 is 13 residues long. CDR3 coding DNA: TGTGCCAGCAGCCTGGAAGGGAGATCCGAGCAGTACTTC. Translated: CASSLEGRSEQYF.

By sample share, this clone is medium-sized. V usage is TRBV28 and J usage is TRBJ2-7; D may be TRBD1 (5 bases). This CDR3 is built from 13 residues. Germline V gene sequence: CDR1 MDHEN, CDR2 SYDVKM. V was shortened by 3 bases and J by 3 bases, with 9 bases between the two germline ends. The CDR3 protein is CASSFRGFYEQYF. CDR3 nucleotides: TGTGCCAGCAGTTTTAGGGGTTTCTACGAGCAGTACTTC.

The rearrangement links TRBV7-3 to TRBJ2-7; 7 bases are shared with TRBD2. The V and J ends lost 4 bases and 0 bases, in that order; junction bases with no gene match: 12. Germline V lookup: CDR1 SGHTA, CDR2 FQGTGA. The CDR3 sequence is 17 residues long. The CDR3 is CASSSSKSGANSYEQYF. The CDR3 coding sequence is TGTGCCAGCAGCTCGTCTAAAAGCGGGGCAAACTCCTACGAGCAGTACTTC.

The CDR3 nucleotides read TGTGCCAGCAGCCCCCCCTCGGACGGGACGAGCTCCTACAATGAGCAGTTCTTC. Protein: CASSPPSDGTSSYNEQFF. This chain connects TRBV14 to TRBJ2-1; either TRBD1 or TRBD2 may fit D (5 bases each). CDR1 SGHDN and CDR2 FVKESK come from the germline V gene. This CDR3 contains 18 residues. The germline V and J ends were trimmed by 4 bases and 0 bases, with 19 bases remaining between them.

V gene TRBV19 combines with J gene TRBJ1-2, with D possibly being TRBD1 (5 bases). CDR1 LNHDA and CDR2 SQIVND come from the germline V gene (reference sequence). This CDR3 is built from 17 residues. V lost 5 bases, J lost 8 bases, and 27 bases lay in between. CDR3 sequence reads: CASSVLLPTERLMGYTF. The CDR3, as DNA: TGTGCCAGTAGTGTGCTCCTCCCGACAGAACGACTGATGGGCTACACCTTC.

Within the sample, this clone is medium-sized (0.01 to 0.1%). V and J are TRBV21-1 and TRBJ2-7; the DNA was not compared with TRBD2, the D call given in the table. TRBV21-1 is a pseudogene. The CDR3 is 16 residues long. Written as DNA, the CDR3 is TGTGCCAGCAGCAAAGCCCTTAGCGGGAGTGGTTACGAGCAGTACTTC. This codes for CASSKALSGSGYEQYF.

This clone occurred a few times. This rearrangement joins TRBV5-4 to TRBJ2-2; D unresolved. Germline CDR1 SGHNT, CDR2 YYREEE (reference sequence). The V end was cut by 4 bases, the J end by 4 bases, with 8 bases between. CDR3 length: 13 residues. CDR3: CASSPGGTGELFF. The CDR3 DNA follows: TGTGCCAGCAGCCCGGGTGGCACCGGGGAGCTGTTTTTT.

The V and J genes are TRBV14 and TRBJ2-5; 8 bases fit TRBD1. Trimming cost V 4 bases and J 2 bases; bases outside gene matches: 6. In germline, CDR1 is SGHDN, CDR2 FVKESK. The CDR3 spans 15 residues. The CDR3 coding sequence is TGTGCCAGCAGCCCCCTGGGGGACAGGCAAGAGACCCAGTACTTC. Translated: CASSPLGDRQETQYF.

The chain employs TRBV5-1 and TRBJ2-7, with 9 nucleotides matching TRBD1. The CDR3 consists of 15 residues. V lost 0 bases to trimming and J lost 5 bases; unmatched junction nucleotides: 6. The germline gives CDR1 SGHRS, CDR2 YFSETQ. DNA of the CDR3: TGCGCCAGCAGCTTGGAGGGGACAGGGCCACACGAGCAGTACTTC. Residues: CASSLEGTGPHEQYF.

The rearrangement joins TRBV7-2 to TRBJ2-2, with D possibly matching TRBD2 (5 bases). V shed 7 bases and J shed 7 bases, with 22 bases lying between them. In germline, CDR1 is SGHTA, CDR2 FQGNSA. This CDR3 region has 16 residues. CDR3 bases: TGTGCCAGCACCTCATTCCGGGATTCAATGTTCGGGGAGCTGTTTTTT. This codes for CASTSFRDSMFGELFF.

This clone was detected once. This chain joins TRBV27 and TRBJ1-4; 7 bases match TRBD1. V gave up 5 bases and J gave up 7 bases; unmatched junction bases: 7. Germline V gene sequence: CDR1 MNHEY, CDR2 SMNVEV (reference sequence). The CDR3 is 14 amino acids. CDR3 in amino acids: CASSPIQGSEKLFF. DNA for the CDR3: TGTGCCAGCAGTCCCATACAGGGGAGTGAAAAACTGTTTTTT.